This T cell receptor beta chain was identified in a study of beta chain features in type 1 diabetes. Overall study results and limits: Reduced insertions and increased deletions marked VDJ junctions in type 1 diabetes patients. A PCR bias possibly favoring shorter templates would apply equally to patients and controls. In cDNA sequencing, cells with high TCR expression could be over-represented.

Expressed TCRB transcripts were sequenced because the isolated RNA had all been reverse transcribed beforehand. There were around 3.5 million reads on average in the naive, central memory and regulatory T cell samples. TCRdb's copy holds only in-frame clones and misses some; the assay was immunoSEQ multiplex PCR. The sample holds about half a million clones; approximately 30% are singletons and the top ten take about 0.065%. This clone was counted once. The target antigen is unknown. The CDR3 length is 12 residues. Germline CDR1 SNHLY, CDR2 FYNNEI. V shed 9 bases and J 4 bases; nucleotides not matched to a gene: 4.

This receptor was identified in a young man in good health. The sequencing sample was made of naive CD4+ T cells from blood. V and J are TRBV2 and TRBJ2-5; 8 bases align to TRBD2. The CDR3 coding sequence is TGTGCCAGTCGAGCGGGAGCAGAGACCCAGTACTTC. It codes for CASRAGAETQYF. The full variable domain, its missing parts supplied by reference TRBV2 and TRBJ2-5, is EPEVTQTPSHQVTQMGQEVILRCVPISNHLYFYWYRQILGQKVEFLVSFYNNEISEKSEIFDDQFSVERPDGSNFTLKIRSTKLEDSAMYFCASRAGAETQYFGPGTRLLVL.